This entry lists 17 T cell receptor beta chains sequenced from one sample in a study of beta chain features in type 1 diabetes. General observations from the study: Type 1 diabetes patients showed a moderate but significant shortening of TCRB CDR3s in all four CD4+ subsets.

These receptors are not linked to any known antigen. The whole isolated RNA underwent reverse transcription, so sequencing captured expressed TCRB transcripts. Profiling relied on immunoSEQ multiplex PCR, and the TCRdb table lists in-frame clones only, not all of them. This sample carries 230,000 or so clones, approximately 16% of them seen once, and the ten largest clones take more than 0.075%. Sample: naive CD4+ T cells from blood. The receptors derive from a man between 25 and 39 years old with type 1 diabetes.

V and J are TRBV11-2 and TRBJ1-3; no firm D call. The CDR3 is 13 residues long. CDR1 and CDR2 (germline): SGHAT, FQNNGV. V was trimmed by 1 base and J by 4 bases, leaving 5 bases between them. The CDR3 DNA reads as TGTGCCAGCAGCTTAGTAGGGGGAAACACCATATATTTT. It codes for CASSLVGGNTIYF.

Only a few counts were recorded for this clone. CDR3: CASSQVRDRQETQYF. The CDR3 nucleotides read TGCGCCAGCAGCCAAGTCCGGGACAGGCAAGAGACCCAGTACTTC. This chain joins TRBV4-1 and TRBJ2-5, with 8 bases that match TRBD1. Germline V gene lookup returns CDR1 MGHRA and CDR2 YSYEKL. V was pared by 1 base and J by 2 bases, with 3 bases of the junction left unmatched. The CDR3 consists of 15 residues.

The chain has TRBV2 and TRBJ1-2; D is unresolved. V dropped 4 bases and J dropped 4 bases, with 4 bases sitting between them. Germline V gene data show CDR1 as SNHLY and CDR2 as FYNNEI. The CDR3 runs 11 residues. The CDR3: CASSGGYGYTF. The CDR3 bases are TGTGCCAGCAGTGGAGGCTATGGCTACACCTTC.

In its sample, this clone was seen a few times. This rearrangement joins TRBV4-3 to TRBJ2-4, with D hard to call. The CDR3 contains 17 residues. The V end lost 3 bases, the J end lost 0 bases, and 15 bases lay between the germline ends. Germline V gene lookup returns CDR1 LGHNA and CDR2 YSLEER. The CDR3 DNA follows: TGCGCCAGCAGCCACCGCGGCGAATTAATAGCCAAAAACATTCAGTACTTC. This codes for CASSHRGELIAKNIQYF.

The DNA of the CDR3 is TGCAGCGCAGCTTCCGGGACTACTTATGGCTACACCTTC. Translation gives CSAASGTTYGYTF. The J gene is TRBJ1-2, the V gene TRBV29-1; D is perhaps TRBD1 (5 bases). The germline CDR1 and CDR2 sequences are SQVTM and ANQGSEA. The V end lost 7 bases, the J end lost 5 bases, and 17 bases lay between the germline ends. The CDR3 sequence is 13 residues long.

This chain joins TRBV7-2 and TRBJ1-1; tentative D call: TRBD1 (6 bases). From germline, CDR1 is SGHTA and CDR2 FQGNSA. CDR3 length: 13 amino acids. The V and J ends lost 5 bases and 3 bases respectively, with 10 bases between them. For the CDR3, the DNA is TGTGCCAGCAGCACACAGGGAGACACTGAAGCTTTCTTT. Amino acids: CASSTQGDTEAFF.

CDR3 bases: TGCGCCAGCAGCTTGGCCTCTAGCGGGAAAAACATTCAGTACTTC. The encoded protein is CASSLASSGKNIQYF. This chain connects TRBV5-1 to TRBJ2-4; 8 bases agree with TRBD2. J was trimmed by 4 bases and V by 0 bases; bases with no gene match: 3. Germline lookup yields CDR1 SGHRS and CDR2 YFSETQ. The CDR3 sequence is 15 residues long.

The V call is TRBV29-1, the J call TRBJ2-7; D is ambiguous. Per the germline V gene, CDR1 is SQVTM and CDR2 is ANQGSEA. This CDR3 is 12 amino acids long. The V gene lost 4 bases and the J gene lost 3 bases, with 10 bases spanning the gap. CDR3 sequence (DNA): TGCAGCGTTGCGGATGGAAACTACGAGCAGTACTTC. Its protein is CSVADGNYEQYF.

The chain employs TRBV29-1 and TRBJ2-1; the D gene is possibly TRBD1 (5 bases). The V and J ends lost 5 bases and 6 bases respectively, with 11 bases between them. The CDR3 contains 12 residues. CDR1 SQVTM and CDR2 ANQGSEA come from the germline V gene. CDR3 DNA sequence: TGCAGCGTTACCAGGGCCAGCAATGAGCAGTTCTTC. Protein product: CSVTRASNEQFF.

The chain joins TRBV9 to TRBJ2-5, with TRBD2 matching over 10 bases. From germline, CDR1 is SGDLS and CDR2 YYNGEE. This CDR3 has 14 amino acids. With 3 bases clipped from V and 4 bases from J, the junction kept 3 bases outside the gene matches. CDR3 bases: TGTGCCAGCAGCGCGACTAGCGGGTTAGAGACCCAGTACTTC. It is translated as CASSATSGLETQYF.

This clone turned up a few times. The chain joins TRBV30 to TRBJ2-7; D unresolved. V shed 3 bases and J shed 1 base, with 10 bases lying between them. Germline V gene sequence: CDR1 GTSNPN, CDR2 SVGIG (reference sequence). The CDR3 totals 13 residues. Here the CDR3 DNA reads TGTGCCTGGAGGGAAACAGCTTCCTACGAGCAGTACTTC. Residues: CAWRETASYEQYF.

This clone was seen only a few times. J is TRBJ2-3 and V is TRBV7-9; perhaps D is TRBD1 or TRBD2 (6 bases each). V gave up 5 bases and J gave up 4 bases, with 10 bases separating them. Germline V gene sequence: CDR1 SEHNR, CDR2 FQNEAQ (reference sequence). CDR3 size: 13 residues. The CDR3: CASSVEGADTQYF. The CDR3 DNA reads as TGTGCCAGCAGCGTGGAGGGGGCAGATACGCAGTATTTT.

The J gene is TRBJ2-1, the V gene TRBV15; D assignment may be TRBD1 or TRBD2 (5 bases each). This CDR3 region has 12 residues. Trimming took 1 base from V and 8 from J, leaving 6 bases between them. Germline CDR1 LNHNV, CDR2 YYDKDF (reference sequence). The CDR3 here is CATSRGGDEQFF. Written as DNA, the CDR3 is TGTGCCACCAGCAGAGGAGGGGATGAGCAGTTCTTC. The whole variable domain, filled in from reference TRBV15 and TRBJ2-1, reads DAMVIQNPRYQVTQFGKPVTLSCSQTLNHNVMYWYQQKSSQAPKLLFHYYDKDFNNEADTPDNFQSRRPNTSFCFLDIRSPGLGDTAMYLCATSRGGDEQFFGPGTRLTVL.

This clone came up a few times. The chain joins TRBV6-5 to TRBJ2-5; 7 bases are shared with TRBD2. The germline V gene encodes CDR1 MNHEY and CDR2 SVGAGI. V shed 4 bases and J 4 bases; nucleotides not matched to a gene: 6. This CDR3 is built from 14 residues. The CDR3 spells CASSFSGGRETQYF. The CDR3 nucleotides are TGTGCCAGCAGTTTCTCGGGGGGTAGAGAGACCCAGTACTTC.

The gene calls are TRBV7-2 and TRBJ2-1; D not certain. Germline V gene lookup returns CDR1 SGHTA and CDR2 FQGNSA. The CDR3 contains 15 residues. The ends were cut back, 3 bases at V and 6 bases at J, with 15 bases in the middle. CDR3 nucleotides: TGTGCCAGCAGCTTGACGGGTTCTCCTGGCAATGAGCAGTTCTTC. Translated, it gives CASSLTGSPGNEQFF.

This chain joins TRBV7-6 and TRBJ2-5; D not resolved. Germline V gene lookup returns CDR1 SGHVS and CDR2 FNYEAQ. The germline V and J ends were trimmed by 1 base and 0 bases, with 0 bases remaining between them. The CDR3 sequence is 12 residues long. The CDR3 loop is CASSLDQETQYF. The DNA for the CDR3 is TGTGCCAGCAGCTTAGACCAAGAGACCCAGTACTTC.

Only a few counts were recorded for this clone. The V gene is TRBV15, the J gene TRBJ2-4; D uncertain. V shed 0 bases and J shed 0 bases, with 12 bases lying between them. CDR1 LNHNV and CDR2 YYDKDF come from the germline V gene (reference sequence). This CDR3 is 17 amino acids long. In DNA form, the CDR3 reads TGTGCCACCAGCAGAGAGGGTCAAGCGCTAGCCAAAAACATTCAGTACTTC. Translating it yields CATSREGQALAKNIQYF.